This passage covers 8 T cell receptor beta chains from one sample sequenced in a study of blood T cell repertoires in COVID-19. The repertoire was sequenced with immunoSEQ multiplex PCR; TCRdb's copy has only in-frame clones and lacks some. The data show about 350,000 clones, approximately 89% seen once. The sample comprised peripheral blood. These receptors were collected from a woman aged 55-70 years with COVID-19, enrolled during active disease.

In its sample, this clone was seen once. The CDR3 loop reads CASSEGTGAKNIQYF. The CDR3 coding sequence is TGTGCCAGCAGTGAAGGCACCGGAGCCAAAAACATTCAGTACTTC. The V gene is TRBV6-1, the J gene TRBJ2-4; D call uncertain. The V gene lost 1 base and the J gene lost 0 bases, with 7 bases spanning the gap. In germline, CDR1 is MNHNS, CDR2 SASEGT. The CDR3 covers 15 residues.

V usage is TRBV5-1 and J usage is TRBJ1-1, with a tentative D call TRBD1 (6 bases). The CDR3 has 12 residues. The V end lost 4 bases, the J end lost 10 bases, and 14 bases lay between the germline ends. The V gene's germline CDR1 is SGHRS and CDR2 YFSETQ. CDR3 protein: CASSVNREGAFF. CDR3 nucleotides: TGCGCCAGCAGCGTGAACAGGGAGGGAGCTTTCTTT.

The chain combines TRBV5-8 with TRBJ1-1; D may be TRBD1 (5 bases). Per the germline V gene, CDR1 is SGHTS and CDR2 is YDEGEE. V gave up 2 bases and J gave up 0 bases, with 20 bases separating them. This CDR3 has 18 residues. The CDR3 loop reads CASSLWGEPGFMNTEAFF. Here the CDR3 DNA reads TGTGCCAGCAGCTTATGGGGGGAGCCTGGCTTCATGAACACTGAAGCTTTCTTT. Using reference TRBV5-8 and TRBJ1-1 for the parts outside the CDR3, the full variable domain is EAGVTQSPTHLIKTRGQQATLRCSPISGHTSVYWYQQALGLGLQFLLWYDEGEERNRGNFPPRFSGRQFPNYSSELNVNALELEDSALYLCASSLWGEPGFMNTEAFFGQGTRLTVV.

The V gene is TRBV27, the J gene TRBJ2-1, with 8 bases matching TRBD2. The CDR3 runs to 12 residues. Trimming at V came to 6 bases and at J to 12 bases, leaving 7 bases not matched to a gene. Per germline, CDR1 MNHEY and CDR2 SMNVEV (reference sequence). The CDR3 nucleotides read TGTGCCAGCAGCTTAGCGGGGTTCGGGCAGTTCTTC. Translated: CASSLAGFGQFF.

This clone has only one observation. This specimen includes other DNA sequences encoding the same CDR3. V usage is TRBV15 and J usage is TRBJ1-2; maybe TRBD1 (6 bases). The CDR3 has 13 amino acids. The V end was cut by 3 bases, the J end by 2 bases, with 7 bases between. CDR1 and CDR2 (germline): LNHNV, YYDKDF (reference sequence). CDR3 loop: CATSRDRNYGYTF. The CDR3 DNA reads TGTGCCACCAGCAGGGACAGAAACTATGGCTACACCTTC.

The chain links TRBV6-4 to TRBJ1-6; TRBD1 is a possible D gene (6 bases). CDR1 MRHNA and CDR2 SNTAGT come from the germline V gene. The V end lost 6 bases, the J end lost 0 bases, and 9 bases lay between the germline ends. The CDR3 loop spans 15 amino acids. CDR3 sequence: CASRGQSSYNSPLHF. The CDR3 coding sequence is TGTGCCAGCAGAGGACAGAGCTCCTATAATTCACCCCTCCACTTT.

J is TRBJ2-6 and V is TRBV11-2; a weak D match, TRBD1 (5 bases). The CDR3 contains 15 residues. Trimming removed 5 bases at V and 2 bases at J, with 10 bases between. Germline CDR1 SGHAT, CDR2 FQNNGV. The CDR3 DNA is TGTGCCAGCAGCCCCGCAGGGACTGGGGCCAACGTCCTGACTTTC. Residues: CASSPAGTGANVLTF.

V gene TRBV6-4 combines with J gene TRBJ1-1; tentatively, D is TRBD1 (6 bases). CDR1 and CDR2 from the germline V gene are MRHNA and SNTAGT. V was clipped by 2 bases and J by 4 bases, with 11 bases between them. The CDR3 covers 14 residues. The CDR3 DNA sequence: TGTGCCAGCAGTGACGACGGGGGGGCCACTGAAGCTTTCTTT. It is translated as CASSDDGGATEAFF.